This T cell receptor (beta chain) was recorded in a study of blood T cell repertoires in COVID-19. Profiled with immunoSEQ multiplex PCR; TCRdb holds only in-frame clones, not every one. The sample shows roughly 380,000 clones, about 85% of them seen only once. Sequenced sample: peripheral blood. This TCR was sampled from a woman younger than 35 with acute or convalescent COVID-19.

The CDR3 region is CASSKGLLNYGYTF. The CDR3 nucleotides are TGTGCCAGTAGCAAGGGACTCCTTAACTATGGCTACACCTTC. The V and J genes are TRBV19 and TRBJ1-2; the D gene is possibly TRBD1 (5 bases). The CDR3 has 14 amino acids. Trimming took off 6 bases at V and 1 base at J, with 12 bases between the two ends. CDR1 and CDR2 (germline): LNHDA, SQIVND (reference sequence).